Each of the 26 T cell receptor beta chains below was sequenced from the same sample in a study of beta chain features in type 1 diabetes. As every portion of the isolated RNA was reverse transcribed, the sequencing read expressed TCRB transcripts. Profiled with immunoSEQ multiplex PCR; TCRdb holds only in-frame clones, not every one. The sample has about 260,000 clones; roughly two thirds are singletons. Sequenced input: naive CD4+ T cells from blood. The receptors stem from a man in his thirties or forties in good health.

CDR3 sequence: CASSPGTSGLSLHEQYF. CDR3 nucleotide sequence: TGCGCCAGCAGCCCCGGGACTAGCGGGCTGAGCCTGCACGAGCAGTACTTC. This chain connects TRBV4-3 to TRBJ2-7; 12 bases are shared with TRBD2. In germline, CDR1 is LGHNA, CDR2 YSLEER. V lost 4 bases and J lost 5; bases outside the gene matches: 12. The CDR3 totals 17 residues.

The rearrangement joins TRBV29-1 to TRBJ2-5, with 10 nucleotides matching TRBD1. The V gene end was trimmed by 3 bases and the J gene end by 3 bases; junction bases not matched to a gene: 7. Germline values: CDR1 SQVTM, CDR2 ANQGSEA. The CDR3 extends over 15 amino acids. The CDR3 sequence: CSVDSGTGEKETQYF. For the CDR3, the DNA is TGCAGCGTTGACTCAGGGACAGGGGAAAAAGAGACCCAGTACTTC.

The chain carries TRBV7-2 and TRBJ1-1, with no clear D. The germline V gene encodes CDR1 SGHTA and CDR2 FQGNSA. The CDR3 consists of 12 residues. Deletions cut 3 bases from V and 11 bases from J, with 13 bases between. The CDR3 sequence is CASSFRSMSAFF. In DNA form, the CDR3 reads TGTGCCAGCAGCTTTCGGTCTATGTCGGCTTTCTTT.

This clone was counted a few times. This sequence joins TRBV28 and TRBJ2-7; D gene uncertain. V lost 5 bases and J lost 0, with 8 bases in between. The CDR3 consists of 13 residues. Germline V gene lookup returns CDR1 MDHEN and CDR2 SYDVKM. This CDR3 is CASSPTNSYEQYF. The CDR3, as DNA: TGTGCCAGCAGTCCGACAAACTCCTACGAGCAGTACTTC.

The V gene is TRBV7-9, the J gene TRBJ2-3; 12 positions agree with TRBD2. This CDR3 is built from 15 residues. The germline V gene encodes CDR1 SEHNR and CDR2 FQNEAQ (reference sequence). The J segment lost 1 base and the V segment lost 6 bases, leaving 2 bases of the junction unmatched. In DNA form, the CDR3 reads TGTGCCAGCAGTCGGACTAGCGGGGGCACAGATACGCAGTATTTT. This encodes CASSRTSGGTDTQYF.

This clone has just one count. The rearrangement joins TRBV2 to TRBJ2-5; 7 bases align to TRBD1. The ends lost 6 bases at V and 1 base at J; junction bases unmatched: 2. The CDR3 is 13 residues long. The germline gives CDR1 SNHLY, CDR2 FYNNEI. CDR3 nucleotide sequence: TGTGCCAGCAGAGGGGGCGGCCAAGAGACCCAGTACTTC. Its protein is CASRGGGQETQYF. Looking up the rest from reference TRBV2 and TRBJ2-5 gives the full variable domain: EPEVTQTPSHQVTQMGQEVILRCVPISNHLYFYWYRQILGQKVEFLVSFYNNEISEKSEIFDDQFSVERPDGSNFTLKIRSTKLEDSAMYFCASRGGGQETQYFGPGTRLLVL.

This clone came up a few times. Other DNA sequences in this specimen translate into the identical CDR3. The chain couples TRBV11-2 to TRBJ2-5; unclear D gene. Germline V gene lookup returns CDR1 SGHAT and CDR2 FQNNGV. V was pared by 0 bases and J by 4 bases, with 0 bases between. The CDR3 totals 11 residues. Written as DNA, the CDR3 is TGTGCCAGCAGCTTAGAAGAGACCCAGTACTTC. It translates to CASSLEETQYF.

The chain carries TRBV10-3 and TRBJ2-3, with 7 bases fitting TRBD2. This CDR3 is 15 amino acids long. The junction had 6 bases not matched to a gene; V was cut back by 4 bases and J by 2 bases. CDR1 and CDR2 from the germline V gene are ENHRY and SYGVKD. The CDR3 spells CAISVGLPLTDTQYF. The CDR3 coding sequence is TGTGCCATCAGTGTGGGACTACCCCTCACAGATACGCAGTATTTT.

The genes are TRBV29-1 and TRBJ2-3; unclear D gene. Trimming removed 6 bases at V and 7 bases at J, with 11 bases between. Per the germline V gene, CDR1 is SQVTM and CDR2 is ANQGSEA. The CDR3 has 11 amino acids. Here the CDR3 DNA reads TGCAGCGTCGATAGGATGTATACGCAGTATTTT. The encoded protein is CSVDRMYTQYF.

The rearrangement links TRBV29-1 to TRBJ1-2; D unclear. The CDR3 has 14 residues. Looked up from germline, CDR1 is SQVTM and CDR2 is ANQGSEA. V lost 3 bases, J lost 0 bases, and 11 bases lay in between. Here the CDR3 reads CSVERYGTNYGYTF. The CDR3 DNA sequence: TGCAGCGTTGAGCGATATGGAACTAACTATGGCTACACCTTC. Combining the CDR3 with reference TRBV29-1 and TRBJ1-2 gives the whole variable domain SAVISQKPSRDICQRGTSLTIQCQVDSQVTMMFWYRQQPGQSLTLIATANQGSEATYESGFVIDKFPISRPNLTFSTLTVSNMSPEDSSIYLCSVERYGTNYGYTFGSGTRLTVV.

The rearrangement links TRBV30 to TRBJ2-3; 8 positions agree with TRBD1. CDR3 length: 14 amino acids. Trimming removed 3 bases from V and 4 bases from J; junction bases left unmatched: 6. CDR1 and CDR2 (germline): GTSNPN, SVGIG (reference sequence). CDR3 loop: CAWRRQGAPDTQYF. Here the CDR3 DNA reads TGTGCCTGGAGAAGGCAGGGGGCGCCAGATACGCAGTATTTT.

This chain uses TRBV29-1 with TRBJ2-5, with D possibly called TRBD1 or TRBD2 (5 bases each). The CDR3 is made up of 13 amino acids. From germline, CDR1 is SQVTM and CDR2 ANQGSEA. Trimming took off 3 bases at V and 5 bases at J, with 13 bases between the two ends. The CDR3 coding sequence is TGCAGCGTTGAGGGACCGACAGAGGAGACCCAGTACTTC. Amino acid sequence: CSVEGPTEETQYF.

As DNA, the CDR3 is TGTGCCTGGAGTATACGAAACTATGGCTACACCTTC. Amino acids: CAWSIRNYGYTF. The chain combines TRBV30 with TRBJ1-2; the D is unclear. Germline V gives CDR1 GTSNPN, CDR2 SVGIG (reference sequence). With 2 bases removed from V and 2 bases from J, the gap between germline ends came to 6 bases. CDR3 length: 12 residues.

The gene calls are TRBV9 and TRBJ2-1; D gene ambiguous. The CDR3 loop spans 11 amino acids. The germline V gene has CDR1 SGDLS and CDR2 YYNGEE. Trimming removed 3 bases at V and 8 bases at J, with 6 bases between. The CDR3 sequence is CASSASYEQFF. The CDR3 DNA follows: TGTGCCAGCAGCGCGAGCTATGAGCAGTTCTTC.

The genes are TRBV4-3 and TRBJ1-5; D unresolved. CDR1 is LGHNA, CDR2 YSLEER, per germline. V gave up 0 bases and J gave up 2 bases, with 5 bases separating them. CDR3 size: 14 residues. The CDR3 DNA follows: TGCGCCAGCAGCCAAGAGAGGGGCAATCAGCCCCAGCATTTT. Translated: CASSQERGNQPQHF.

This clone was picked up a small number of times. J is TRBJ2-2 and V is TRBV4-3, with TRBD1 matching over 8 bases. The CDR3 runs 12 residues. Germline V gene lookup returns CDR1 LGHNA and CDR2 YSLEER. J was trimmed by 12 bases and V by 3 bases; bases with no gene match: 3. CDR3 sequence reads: CASSQDRAQLFF. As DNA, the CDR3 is TGCGCCAGCAGCCAGGACAGGGCCCAGCTGTTTTTT.

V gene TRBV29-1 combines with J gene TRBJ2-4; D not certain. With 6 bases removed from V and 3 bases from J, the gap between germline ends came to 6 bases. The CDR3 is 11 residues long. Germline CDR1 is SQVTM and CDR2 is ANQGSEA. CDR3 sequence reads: CSVSSKNIQYF. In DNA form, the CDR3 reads TGCAGCGTCTCCAGCAAAAACATTCAGTACTTC.

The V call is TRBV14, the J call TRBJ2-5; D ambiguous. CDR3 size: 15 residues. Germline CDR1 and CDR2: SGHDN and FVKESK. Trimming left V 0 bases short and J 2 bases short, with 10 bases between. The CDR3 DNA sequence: TGTGCCAGCAGCCAAGATTCTAACCCACAAGAGACCCAGTACTTC. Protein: CASSQDSNPQETQYF.

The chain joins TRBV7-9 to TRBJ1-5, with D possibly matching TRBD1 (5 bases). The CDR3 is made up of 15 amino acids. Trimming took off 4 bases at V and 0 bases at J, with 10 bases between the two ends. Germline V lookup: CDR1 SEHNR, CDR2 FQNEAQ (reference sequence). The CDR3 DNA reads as TGTGCCAGCAGCTCGGGACGGAGTAGCAATCAGCCCCAGCATTTT. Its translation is CASSSGRSSNQPQHF.

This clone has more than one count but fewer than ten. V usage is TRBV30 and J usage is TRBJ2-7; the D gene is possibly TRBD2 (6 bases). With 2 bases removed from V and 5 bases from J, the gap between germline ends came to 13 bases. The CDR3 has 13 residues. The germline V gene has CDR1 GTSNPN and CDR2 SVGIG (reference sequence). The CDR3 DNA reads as TGTGCCTGGAGTTGGAGGGGTCCACACGAGCAGTACTTC. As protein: CAWSWRGPHEQYF.

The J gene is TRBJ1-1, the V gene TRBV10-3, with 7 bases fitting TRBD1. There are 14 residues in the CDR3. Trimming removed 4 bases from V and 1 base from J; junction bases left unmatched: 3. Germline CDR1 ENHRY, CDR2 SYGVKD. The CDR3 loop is CAISGTGWNTEAFF. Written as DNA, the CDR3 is TGTGCCATCAGTGGGACAGGATGGAACACTGAAGCTTTCTTT.

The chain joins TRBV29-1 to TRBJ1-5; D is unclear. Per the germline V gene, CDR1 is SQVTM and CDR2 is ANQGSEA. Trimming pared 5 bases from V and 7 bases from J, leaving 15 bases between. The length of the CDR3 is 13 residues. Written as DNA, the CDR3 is TGCAGCGTTCAAAGAGGGTTGGGACAGCCCCAGCATTTT. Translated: CSVQRGLGQPQHF.

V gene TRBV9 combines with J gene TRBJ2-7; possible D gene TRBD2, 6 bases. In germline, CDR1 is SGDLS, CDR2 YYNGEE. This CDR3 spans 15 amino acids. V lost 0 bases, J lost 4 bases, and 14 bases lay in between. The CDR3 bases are TGTGCCAGCAGCGTAGATGGCGGGGCTGGGTACGAGCAGTACTTC. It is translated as CASSVDGGAGYEQYF.

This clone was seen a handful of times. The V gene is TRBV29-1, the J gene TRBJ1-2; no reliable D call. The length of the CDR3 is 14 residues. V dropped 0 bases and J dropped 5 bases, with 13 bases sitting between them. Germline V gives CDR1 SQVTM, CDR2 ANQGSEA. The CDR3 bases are TGCAGCGTTGAAGATCCTAGGTGGGGATATGGCTACACCTTC. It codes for CSVEDPRWGYGYTF.

CDR3 sequence (DNA): TGTGCCAGCAGCTTAGCGCAGAATGAGCAGTTCTTC. Translation: CASSLAQNEQFF. The chain couples TRBV7-2 to TRBJ2-1, with no clear D. Germline V gene lookup returns CDR1 SGHTA and CDR2 FQGNSA. V was cut by 0 bases and J by 7 bases, with 4 bases left in between. The CDR3 is 12 amino acids.

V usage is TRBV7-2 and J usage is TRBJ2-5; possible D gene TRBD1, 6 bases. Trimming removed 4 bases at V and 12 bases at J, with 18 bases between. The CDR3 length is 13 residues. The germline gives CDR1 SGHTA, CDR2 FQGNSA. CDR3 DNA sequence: TGTGCCAGCAGCTCCGATAACAGGGCCTCCAAGTACTTC. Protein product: CASSSDNRASKYF.